This record looks at one T cell receptor (beta chain) sequence and its context. The sample comes from a study of CD8 T cells in Susac syndrome. Recently defined diagnostic criteria for definite or probable disease were fulfilled by Susac syndrome patients. V shed 4 bases and J shed 6 bases, with 10 bases lying between them. The CDR3 is made up of 13 amino acids. Germline lookup yields CDR1 SNHLY and CDR2 FYNNEI. After extraction with the RNeasy kit, about 0.45 to 1 ug of the RNA was reverse transcribed using random hexamers. Across 54 Vbeta and 13 Jbeta, immunoSEQ multiplex PCR amplified TCR beta CDR3. TCRdb re-derived calls from the immunoSEQ multiplex PCR reads in MiXCR, one entry per CDR3 protein. The sample holds over 130,000 distinct CDR3 sequences; about 95% are singletons and the top ten take more than 0.11%.

Sequencing input: CD4+ T cells from PBMCs. The gene calls are TRBV2 and TRBJ1-5, with a possible D match to TRBD1 (5 bases). This clonotype was sampled from a human donor with Susac syndrome. The CDR3: CASSGGVGQPQHF. The DNA for the CDR3 is TGTGCCAGCAGTGGAGGGGTGGGTCAGCCCCAGCATTTT. Full variable domain (remainder filled in from reference TRBV2 and TRBJ1-5): EPEVTQTPSHQVTQMGQEVILRCVPISNHLYFYWYRQILGQKVEFLVSFYNNEISEKSEIFDDQFSVERPDGSNFTLKIRSTKLEDSAMYFCASSGGVGQPQHFGDGTRLSIL.